These 24 T cell receptor beta chains were sequenced from one sample in a study of technical replicates of blood from a few donors (dated by TCRdb to the late 2010s). Library prep was done by the immunoSEQ multiplex PCR assay. TCRdb mirrors the immuneACCESS table, restricted to in-frame sequences. Some clones are absent from its copies; in checked studies, under half trace to an unresolved V gene, and the reason for the others is unknown. This sample has 65,000 to 85,000 clones in its table, and around 90% of those were observed once. The ten largest clones take up approximately 0.4% of the sample. The sequenced material came from T cells isolated from PBMCs. The origin of the receptors is a human donor in good health.

The chain has TRBV7-3 and TRBJ2-7; 8 bases match TRBD1. The CDR3 runs 14 residues. Germline trimming cut 5 bases from V and 6 bases from J; bases unmatched to any gene: 9. In germline, CDR1 is SGHTA, CDR2 FQGTGA. The CDR3 region is CASSPAGTGLEQYF. Here the CDR3 DNA reads TGTGCCAGCAGCCCGGCCGGGACAGGCCTCGAGCAGTACTTC.

The gene calls are TRBV6-5 and TRBJ2-1, with 13 bases fitting TRBD2. Unmatched junction bases numbered 2, after V lost 2 bases and J lost 7 bases. CDR1 is MNHEY and CDR2 is SVGAGI in the germline V gene. There are 15 residues in the CDR3. The CDR3 coding sequence is TGTGCCAGCAGTTACGGACTAGCGGGAGAAAATGAGCAGTTCTTC. This codes for CASSYGLAGENEQFF.

V is TRBV30 and J is TRBJ1-2; TRBD1 is a possible D gene (5 bases). The germline V gene encodes CDR1 GTSNPN and CDR2 SVGIG (reference sequence). The CDR3 is 13 residues long. The ends were cut back, 2 bases at V and 4 bases at J, with 11 bases in the middle. This CDR3 is CAWSLVGPYGYTF. CDR3 DNA sequence: TGTGCCTGGAGTCTCGTGGGGCCCTATGGCTACACCTTC.

The rearrangement joins TRBV9 to TRBJ1-2; 7 bases are a match to TRBD1. Looked up from germline, CDR1 is SGDLS and CDR2 is YYNGEE. The CDR3 loop spans 14 amino acids. The V segment lost 0 bases and the J segment 3 bases; nucleotides outside the gene matches: 2. CDR3 nucleotide sequence: TGTGCCAGCAGCGTAGGACAGGGAGACTATGGCTACACCTTC. It specifies CASSVGQGDYGYTF.

This chain links TRBV2 with TRBJ2-7; D remains ambiguous. The CDR3 has 11 residues. Germline V gene data show CDR1 as SNHLY and CDR2 as FYNNEI. Trimming stripped 2 bases from V and 6 bases from J, with 5 bases between. CDR3 residues: CASSEYVEQYF. CDR3 nucleotides: TGTGCCAGCAGTGAATATGTCGAGCAGTACTTC.

This chain uses TRBV4-1 with TRBJ2-3, with 9 bases identical to TRBD2. Per germline, CDR1 MGHRA and CDR2 YSYEKL. The CDR3 consists of 17 residues. With 0 bases clipped from V and 1 base from J, the junction kept 5 bases outside the gene matches. The CDR3: CASSQEPLAGRTDTQYF. CDR3 bases: TGCGCCAGCAGCCAAGAACCTCTAGCGGGGCGCACAGATACGCAGTATTTT.

Here the CDR3 reads CASSPGQVTGELFF. In nucleotides, the CDR3 is TGTGCCAGCAGTCCGGGACAGGTCACCGGGGAGCTGTTTTTT. The V call is TRBV7-9, the J call TRBJ2-2, with 8 bases aligning to TRBD1. Germline CDR1 SEHNR, CDR2 FQNEAQ (reference sequence). The CDR3 has 14 residues. The junction had 4 bases not matched to a gene; V was cut back by 6 bases and J by 4 bases.

This sequence joins TRBV19 and TRBJ1-4, with D unclear. Germline CDR1 is LNHDA and CDR2 is SQIVND (reference sequence). Trimming stripped 7 bases from V and 0 bases from J, with 12 bases between. The CDR3 length is 15 residues. CDR3 bases: TGTGCCAGTACCGTCGGGATTTCAACTAATGAAAAACTGTTTTTT. Its protein is CASTVGISTNEKLFF.

This chain joins TRBV6-5 and TRBJ2-7; 9 positions agree with TRBD2. V gave up 4 bases and J gave up 5 bases; unmatched junction bases: 9. The CDR3 spans 15 residues. CDR1 and CDR2 (germline): MNHEY, SVGAGI. The CDR3 region is CASSFTGTSRNEQYF. Written as DNA, the CDR3 is TGTGCCAGCAGTTTCACCGGGACTAGCAGGAACGAGCAGTACTTC.

The V gene is TRBV9, the J gene TRBJ1-1, with TRBD1 matching over 10 bases. V dropped 4 bases and J dropped 2; count of bases not matched to a gene: 5. CDR3 length equals 15 residues. Germline V gene lookup returns CDR1 SGDLS and CDR2 YYNGEE. CDR3 DNA sequence: TGTGCCAGCAGCCCACGACAGGGGGCTAACACTGAAGCTTTCTTT. Translated, it gives CASSPRQGANTEAFF.

This chain joins TRBV9 and TRBJ2-1; 13 bases match TRBD2. Trimming removed 4 bases from V and 7 bases from J; junction bases left unmatched: 11. CDR3 length: 17 residues. Germline V gene lookup returns CDR1 SGDLS and CDR2 YYNGEE. The CDR3 region has the DNA TGTGCCAGCAGCCCACACCTACTAGCGGGAGGGGGGAATGAGCAGTTCTTC. Its translation: CASSPHLLAGGGNEQFF.

The V call is TRBV19, the J call TRBJ1-5; tentative D call: TRBD1 (5 bases). In germline, CDR1 is LNHDA, CDR2 SQIVND (reference sequence). The CDR3 has 14 residues. Trimming pared 7 bases from V and 0 bases from J, leaving 10 bases between. CDR3 nucleotide sequence: TGTGCCAGTACGACAGAGTATAGCAATCAGCCCCAGCATTTT. Protein product: CASTTEYSNQPQHF. Combining the CDR3 with reference TRBV19 and TRBJ1-5 gives the whole variable domain DGGITQSPKYLFRKEGQNVTLSCEQNLNHDAMYWYRQDPGQGLRLIYYSQIVNDFQKGDIAEGYSVSREKKESFPLTVTSAQKNPTAFYLCASTTEYSNQPQHFGDGTRLSIL.

The rearrangement uses TRBV10-3 and TRBJ2-7; TRBD2 agrees at 8 bases. The CDR3 is 15 amino acids. Germline CDR1 is ENHRY and CDR2 is SYGVKD. Losses at the gene ends were 2 bases for V and 2 bases for J; bases not matched to a gene: 5. CDR3 sequence (DNA): TGTGCCATCAGTGAGGGTCTAGCGGGCGCCTACGAGCAGTACTTC. Translating gives CAISEGLAGAYEQYF.

This clone was recorded once. CDR3 loop: CASSPFERELDEQFF. The CDR3 bases are TGTGCCAGCAGCCCTTTTGAGCGGGAGTTGGATGAGCAGTTCTTC. V usage is TRBV7-2 and J usage is TRBJ2-1; 8 bases map to TRBD2. Trimming removed 5 bases from V and 8 bases from J; junction bases left unmatched: 11. Germline V gene lookup returns CDR1 SGHTA and CDR2 FQGNSA. The CDR3 covers 15 residues.

The chain has TRBV29-1 and TRBJ2-1; tentative D call: TRBD2 (6 bases). Trimming took off 8 bases at V and 10 bases at J, with 18 bases between the two ends. This CDR3 is built from 12 residues. CDR1 SQVTM and CDR2 ANQGSEA come from the germline V gene. The CDR3 is CSLNLPGLEQFF. The CDR3 DNA reads as TGCAGCTTAAACCTTCCGGGACTCGAGCAGTTCTTC.

This chain uses TRBV6-1 with TRBJ2-3; 8 bases align to TRBD2. V shed 4 bases, J shed 6 bases, and the junction held 6 bases outside the gene matches. The CDR3 covers 14 residues. Germline loops: CDR1 MNHNS, CDR2 SASEGT. In DNA form, the CDR3 reads TGTGCCAGCAGTGTAATAGCGGGGTTGGATACGCAGTATTTT. Its protein is CASSVIAGLDTQYF.

This rearrangement joins TRBV9 to TRBJ2-7; 13 nucleotides match TRBD2. Losses at the gene ends were 0 bases for V and 5 bases for J; bases not matched to a gene: 5. Germline V gene data show CDR1 as SGDLS and CDR2 as YYNGEE. The CDR3 contains 16 residues. The CDR3 protein is CASSVDGLAGVDEQYF. CDR3 coding DNA: TGTGCCAGCAGCGTAGACGGACTAGCGGGAGTCGACGAGCAGTACTTC.

V gene TRBV27 combines with J gene TRBJ2-6, with 7 bases lining up with TRBD1. CDR3 size: 15 residues. Germline V gene lookup returns CDR1 MNHEY and CDR2 SMNVEV (reference sequence). The V and J ends lost 3 bases and 4 bases, in that order; junction bases with no gene match: 3. CDR3 in amino acids: CASSFGTAGANVLTF. CDR3 DNA: TGTGCCAGCAGTTTTGGGACAGCCGGGGCCAACGTCCTGACTTTC.

The V call is TRBV7-6, the J call TRBJ2-3, with D possibly matching TRBD2 (5 bases). CDR1 and CDR2 (germline): SGHVS, FNYEAQ. V lost 0 bases and J lost 3, with 16 bases in between. The CDR3 is made up of 17 amino acids. CDR3 in amino acids: CASSLADGMWGTDTQYF. As DNA, the CDR3 is TGTGCCAGCAGCTTAGCGGACGGGATGTGGGGTACAGATACGCAGTATTTT. The whole variable domain, remainder taken from reference TRBV7-6 and TRBJ2-3, is GAGVSQSPRYKVTKRGQDVALRCDPISGHVSLYWYRQALGQGPEFLTYFNYEAQQDKSGLPNDRFSAERPEGSISTLTIQRTEQRDSAMYRCASSLADGMWGTDTQYFGPGTRLTVL.

This chain joins TRBV7-9 and TRBJ2-2; no firm D call. The germline V and J ends were trimmed by 5 bases and 1 base, with 14 bases remaining between them. CDR1 SEHNR and CDR2 FQNEAQ come from the germline V gene (reference sequence). The CDR3 spans 16 residues. The CDR3 region is CASSHRQTGNTGELFF. DNA of the CDR3: TGTGCCAGCAGCCATCGGCAGACTGGGAACACCGGGGAGCTGTTTTTT. The full variable domain, completed using reference TRBV7-9 and TRBJ2-2, is DTGVSQNPRHKITKRGQNVTFRCDPISEHNRLYWYRQTLGQGPEFLTYFQNEAQLEKSRLLSDRFSAERPKGSFSTLEIQRTEQGDSAMYLCASSHRQTGNTGELFFGEGSRLTVL.

The chain couples TRBV6-5 to TRBJ2-2; 8 bases map to TRBD1. J gave up 4 bases and V 6 bases, and 4 bases lay outside the gene matches. This CDR3 has 14 residues. Germline assignment: CDR1 MNHEY and CDR2 SVGAGI. The CDR3 protein is CASRNQGATGELFF. CDR3 sequence (DNA): TGTGCCAGCAGAAACCAGGGGGCCACCGGGGAGCTGTTTTTT.

In nucleotides, the CDR3 is TGTGCCAGCAGGACAGCCGGACCCTCTGGAAACACCATATATTTT. Protein sequence: CASRTAGPSGNTIYF. This chain uses TRBV19 with TRBJ1-3; a weak D match, TRBD1 (6 bases). V lost 9 bases to trimming and J lost 0 bases, with 15 bases between them. CDR1 is LNHDA, CDR2 SQIVND, per germline (reference sequence). The CDR3 is made up of 15 amino acids.

V gene TRBV5-1 combines with J gene TRBJ2-2; 8 nucleotides align to TRBD1. Germline V lookup: CDR1 SGHRS, CDR2 YFSETQ. V was clipped by 4 bases and J by 1 base; unmatched bases: 6. The length of the CDR3 is 16 residues. The CDR3 protein is CASSPTGTGNTGELFF. The CDR3 DNA reads TGCGCCAGCAGCCCAACCGGGACAGGGAACACCGGGGAGCTGTTTTTT.

V and J are TRBV7-3 and TRBJ2-5; 10 bases line up with TRBD2. V was pared by 3 bases and J by 2 bases, with 0 bases of the junction left unmatched. The CDR3 totals 14 residues. Germline CDR1 and CDR2: SGHTA and FQGTGA. This chain's CDR3 is CASSFSGRQETQYF. In nucleotides, the CDR3 is TGTGCCAGCAGCTTTAGCGGGAGGCAAGAGACCCAGTACTTC.